One T cell receptor beta chain is described in this entry. Method: immunoSEQ multiplex PCR; TCRdb's copy keeps in-frame clones and lacks some. Of around 200,000 clones in the sample, 85% were seen once. The data originate from a study of blood T cell repertoires in COVID-19. The CDR3 contains 13 residues. Trimming cost V 4 bases and J 5 bases; bases outside gene matches: 5. Germline loops: CDR1 SGHDN, CDR2 FVKESK. This clonotype was sampled from a man aged 35 to 55 who had recovered from COVID-19. Sequenced: PBMCs or T cells enriched from blood (not recorded which). V is TRBV14 and J is TRBJ2-7, with 7 bases aligning to TRBD2. The CDR3 spells CASSRLGGDEQYF. Here the CDR3 DNA reads TGTGCCAGCAGCCGTTTGGGGGGGGACGAGCAGTACTTC.